These 27 T cell receptor beta chains were sequenced from one sample in a study of radiation and T cells in renal cell carcinoma. The time point was: blood 4 weeks post-SBRT, at nephrectomy. Documented treatment: 15 Gy SBRT to primary tumor, nephrectomy 4 weeks later. The data were produced by immunoSEQ multiplex PCR, yet TCRdb's version contains in-frame clones alone and is incomplete. Of around 140,000 clones detected, 75% to 90% appear once; the ten largest clones hold around 17%. The sample was blood, taken from a patient whose treatment included radiotherapy and nephrectomy. These receptors were collected from a woman in her fifties or sixties with renal cell carcinoma.

V gene TRBV7-3 combines with J gene TRBJ2-3; a possible D gene is TRBD2 (5 bases). CDR1 and CDR2 (germline): SGHTA, FQGTGA. Trimming pared 1 base from V and 6 bases from J, leaving 11 bases between. The CDR3 loop spans 14 amino acids. The CDR3 region has the DNA TGTGCCAGCAGCTTAAACGGGATCTCGGATACGCAGTATTTT. Translation: CASSLNGISDTQYF.

The rearrangement uses TRBV6-5 and TRBJ2-1; TRBD2 agrees at 10 bases. This CDR3 is 16 amino acids long. The junction had 11 bases not matched to a gene; V was cut back by 4 bases and J by 8 bases. Germline V gene data show CDR1 as MNHEY and CDR2 as SVGAGI. In DNA, the CDR3 is TGTGCCAGCAGTTCTTTTGAGCGGGGGGGCCACTATGAGCAGTTCTTC. Its protein product is CASSSFERGGHYEQFF.

This chain links TRBV6-6 with TRBJ1-2; 7 nucleotides match TRBD1. Germline trimming cut 5 bases from V and 4 bases from J; bases unmatched to any gene: 10. Germline V gives CDR1 MNHNY, CDR2 SVGAGI (reference sequence). The CDR3 loop spans 15 amino acids. CDR3 sequence reads: CASSQSGTAGYGYTF. DNA for the CDR3: TGTGCCAGCAGTCAATCTGGGACAGCGGGCTATGGCTACACCTTC.

CDR3 nucleotide sequence: TGTGCCAGCAGTGAAACCGGGGAGGAACAGCCCCAGCATTTT. As protein: CASSETGEEQPQHF. J is TRBJ1-5 and V is TRBV6-1; unclear D gene. Trimming pared 2 bases from V and 7 bases from J, leaving 12 bases between. The CDR3 extends over 14 amino acids. CDR1 and CDR2 (germline): MNHNS, SASEGT.

V is TRBV2 and J is TRBJ1-2, with 7 bases identical to TRBD1. The CDR3 is made up of 16 amino acids. Germline CDR1 SNHLY, CDR2 FYNNEI. V lost 6 bases, J lost 3 bases, and 13 bases stayed unmatched. DNA of the CDR3: TGTGCCAGCAGGAATTTCATTTCCGGGACAGACTATGGCTACACCTTC. It yields the protein CASRNFISGTDYGYTF.

This chain connects TRBV28 to TRBJ2-7; D may be TRBD1 (6 bases). Per the germline V gene, CDR1 is MDHEN and CDR2 is SYDVKM. V was pared by 7 bases and J by 2 bases, with 18 bases between. This CDR3 is built from 15 residues. CDR3 sequence (DNA): TGTGCCAGCAACCCCTTTACCGGGACAACCTACGAGCAGTACTTC. Residues: CASNPFTGTTYEQYF.

The rearrangement uses TRBV28 and TRBJ1-2, with D hard to call. Trimming removed 3 bases from V and 0 bases from J, with 14 bases in between. The CDR3 consists of 16 residues. Looked up from germline, CDR1 is MDHEN and CDR2 is SYDVKM. CDR3 nucleotides: TGTGCCAGCAGTTTCCGCGGCACGAGAGCTAACTATGGCTACACCTTC. Translating gives CASSFRGTRANYGYTF.

This clone appeared once. This chain connects TRBV11-3 to TRBJ2-5, with 11 nucleotides matching TRBD2. Germline trimming cut 5 bases from V and 0 bases from J; bases unmatched to any gene: 2. CDR1 is SGHNT, CDR2 YENEEA, per germline. This CDR3 is 15 amino acids long. The CDR3 DNA reads TGTGCCAGCAGCCGTAGCGGGAGGGACCAAGAGACCCAGTACTTC. This translates into CASSRSGRDQETQYF.

The CDR3 reads CASSYSIGERGSPLHF. The CDR3 DNA follows: TGTGCCAGCAGTTACTCGATCGGGGAGAGAGGTTCACCCCTCCACTTT. V usage is TRBV6-5 and J usage is TRBJ1-6; D call uncertain. This CDR3 is 16 amino acids long. CDR1 is MNHEY, CDR2 SVGAGI, per germline. Deletions cut 0 bases from V and 9 bases from J, with 15 bases between.

The chain employs TRBV4-1 and TRBJ1-3; no reliable D call. Germline V gene data show CDR1 as MGHRA and CDR2 as YSYEKL. The CDR3 sequence is 15 residues long. Between the trimmed V and J ends, which lost 0 bases and 9 bases, there was a span of 15 bases. In DNA form, the CDR3 reads TGCGCCAGCAGCCAAGACGAGAACGGGATACGCACCATATATTTT. This encodes CASSQDENGIRTIYF.

This clone was found a few times. The rearrangement links TRBV11-2 to TRBJ1-6; the D gene is possibly TRBD1 (5 bases). CDR3 length: 13 residues. V shed 4 bases and J shed 8 bases, with 9 bases lying between them. The germline V gene encodes CDR1 SGHAT and CDR2 FQNNGV. DNA for the CDR3: TGTGCCAGCAGCTCTGACAGAGATTCACCCCTCCACTTT. Amino acids: CASSSDRDSPLHF.

This clone was seen only once. The chain joins TRBV28 to TRBJ2-2; the match to TRBD1 covers 8 bases. The CDR3 spans 18 residues. Losses at the gene ends were 4 bases for V and 4 bases for J; bases not matched to a gene: 14. The germline V gene encodes CDR1 MDHEN and CDR2 SYDVKM. CDR3 sequence (DNA): TGTGCCAGCAGTTCCGTATTAGGGGCAGGGGGCGGCACCGGGGAGCTGTTTTTT. It specifies CASSSVLGAGGGTGELFF. The variable domain in full, with the rest retrieved from reference TRBV28 and TRBJ2-2, is DVKVTQSSRYLVKRTGEKVFLECVQDMDHENMFWYRQDPGLGLRLIYFSYDVKMKEKGDIPEGYSVSREKKERFSLILESASTNQTSMYLCASSSVLGAGGGTGELFFGEGSRLTVL.

Here the CDR3 reads CASSPRASGNTIYF. The CDR3 bases are TGTGCCAGCAGTCCCCGAGCCTCTGGAAACACCATATATTTT. The chain is built from TRBV6-6 and TRBJ1-3, with D unclear. Germline V gene sequence: CDR1 MNHNY, CDR2 SVGAGI (reference sequence). V lost 5 bases, J lost 0 bases, and 8 bases lay in between. There are 14 residues in the CDR3.

The chain recombines TRBV4-2 with TRBJ2-1; 11 bases align to TRBD2. V dropped 6 bases and J dropped 8; count of bases not matched to a gene: 15. The germline CDR1 and CDR2 sequences are LGHNA and YNFKEQ. CDR3 length: 17 amino acids. Here the CDR3 DNA reads TGTGCCAGCAGGGGACGGACCCGACTAGCGGGGACGTATGAGCAGTTCTTC. This gives the protein CASRGRTRLAGTYEQFF.

The genes are TRBV4-1 and TRBJ1-1; D is ambiguous. The V end lost 1 base, the J end lost 4 bases, and 13 bases lay between the germline ends. CDR3 length: 15 amino acids. The germline V gene has CDR1 MGHRA and CDR2 YSYEKL. CDR3 sequence reads: CASSQVWGEGTEAFF. The DNA of the CDR3 is TGCGCCAGCAGCCAAGTCTGGGGTGAGGGCACTGAAGCTTTCTTT.

V and J are TRBV29-1 and TRBJ2-6; D gene ambiguous. V was pared by 1 base and J by 1 base, with 5 bases between. Germline V gene lookup returns CDR1 SQVTM and CDR2 ANQGSEA. The CDR3 extends over 14 amino acids. DNA for the CDR3: TGCAGCGTTGAAGTTCAGTCTGGGGCCAACGTCCTGACTTTC. Translating gives CSVEVQSGANVLTF.

The sample holds one count of this clone. The V and J genes are TRBV4-2 and TRBJ2-1, with TRBD2 matching over 12 bases. V was pared by 4 bases and J by 9 bases, with 10 bases of the junction left unmatched. Germline assignment: CDR1 LGHNA and CDR2 YNFKEQ. This CDR3 is 16 amino acids long. The CDR3, as DNA: TGTGCCAGCAGCCCCGGAGGACTAGCGGGAACGGGTGAGCAGTTCTTC. Protein sequence: CASSPGGLAGTGEQFF.

The rearrangement uses TRBV5-4 and TRBJ2-6; D is uncertain. V gave up 4 bases and J gave up 4 bases, with 18 bases separating them. The germline gives CDR1 SGHNT, CDR2 YYREEE (reference sequence). The CDR3 is 17 residues long. CDR3 in DNA: TGTGCCAGCAGCCAAGATGGGAACTCAGCGGGGGCCAACGTCCTGACTTTC. As protein: CASSQDGNSAGANVLTF.

V and J are TRBV7-2 and TRBJ2-1, with no clear D. Germline loops: CDR1 SGHTA, CDR2 FQGNSA. This CDR3 is built from 11 residues. V lost 2 bases and J lost 8, with 4 bases in between. In nucleotides, the CDR3 is TGTGCCAGCAGCTTATTTGATGAGCAGTTCTTC. Its translation: CASSLFDEQFF.

This clone appeared a single time. The chain carries TRBV27 and TRBJ1-1, with D hard to call. The CDR3 runs 11 residues. Germline CDR1 reads MNHEY; CDR2 reads SMNVEV (reference sequence). Trimming took 6 bases from V and 3 from J, leaving 5 bases between them. The CDR3 nucleotides are TGTGCCAGCAGAGATTACACTGAAGCTTTCTTT. Translation gives CASRDYTEAFF.

J is TRBJ2-7 and V is TRBV10-1; D ambiguous. CDR3 length: 14 amino acids. V was trimmed by 0 bases and J by 4 bases, leaving 10 bases between them. Germline values: CDR1 WNHNN, CDR2 SYGVQD (reference sequence). CDR3 loop: CASSESFEVYEQYF. For the CDR3, the DNA is TGCGCCAGCAGTGAGTCGTTTGAGGTATACGAGCAGTACTTC.

This rearrangement joins TRBV27 to TRBJ1-5; maybe TRBD1 (5 bases). Germline V gives CDR1 MNHEY, CDR2 SMNVEV (reference sequence). V shed 2 bases and J shed 4 bases, with 12 bases lying between them. The CDR3 consists of 15 residues. The DNA for the CDR3 is TGTGCCAGCAGTTTAGAGTTCGGGGGGAATCAGCCCCAGCATTTT. Translation gives CASSLEFGGNQPQHF.

The rearrangement uses TRBV28 and TRBJ2-5; D remains unclear. With 5 bases removed from V and 4 bases from J, the gap between germline ends came to 11 bases. Germline CDR1 MDHEN, CDR2 SYDVKM. The CDR3 sequence is 13 residues long. In nucleotides, the CDR3 is TGTGCCAGCAGTCAGAACTCCCCAGAGACCCAGTACTTC. Amino acid sequence: CASSQNSPETQYF.

The chain's CDR3 is CASSYSPDLSTDTQYF. For the CDR3, the DNA is TGTGCCAGCAGTTACTCCCCGGACTTAAGCACAGATACGCAGTATTTT. V gene TRBV6-5 combines with J gene TRBJ2-3, with a tentative D call TRBD2 (5 bases). Trimming took off 0 bases at V and 0 bases at J, with 10 bases between the two ends. CDR3 length equals 16 residues. CDR1 MNHEY and CDR2 SVGAGI come from the germline V gene.

This chain links TRBV10-3 with TRBJ2-5; D is unclear. The CDR3 is 14 amino acids. Germline loops: CDR1 ENHRY, CDR2 SYGVKD. V lost 5 bases, J lost 5 bases, and 15 bases lay in between. This chain's CDR3 is CAISSDPSAETQYF. Written as DNA, the CDR3 is TGTGCCATCAGTTCGGACCCCTCCGCCGAGACCCAGTACTTC.

This chain uses TRBV19 with TRBJ2-1; 7 bases align to TRBD2. The V gene's germline CDR1 is LNHDA and CDR2 SQIVND (reference sequence). The CDR3 is 15 amino acids. V shed 7 bases and J 0 bases; nucleotides not matched to a gene: 6. The CDR3 DNA reads TGTGCCAGTACCGCGACTAGCCGCTCCTACAATGAGCAGTTCTTC. Its protein is CASTATSRSYNEQFF.

The chain joins TRBV6-5 to TRBJ2-2; 8 bases are a match to TRBD1. V trimming: 6 bases; J trimming: 2 bases; junction bases outside the gene matches: 5. The CDR3 has 15 residues. The germline CDR1 and CDR2 sequences are MNHEY and SVGAGI. CDR3 region: CASRIGQGNTGELFF. The CDR3 nucleotides are TGTGCCAGCAGGATCGGACAGGGAAACACCGGGGAGCTGTTTTTT.